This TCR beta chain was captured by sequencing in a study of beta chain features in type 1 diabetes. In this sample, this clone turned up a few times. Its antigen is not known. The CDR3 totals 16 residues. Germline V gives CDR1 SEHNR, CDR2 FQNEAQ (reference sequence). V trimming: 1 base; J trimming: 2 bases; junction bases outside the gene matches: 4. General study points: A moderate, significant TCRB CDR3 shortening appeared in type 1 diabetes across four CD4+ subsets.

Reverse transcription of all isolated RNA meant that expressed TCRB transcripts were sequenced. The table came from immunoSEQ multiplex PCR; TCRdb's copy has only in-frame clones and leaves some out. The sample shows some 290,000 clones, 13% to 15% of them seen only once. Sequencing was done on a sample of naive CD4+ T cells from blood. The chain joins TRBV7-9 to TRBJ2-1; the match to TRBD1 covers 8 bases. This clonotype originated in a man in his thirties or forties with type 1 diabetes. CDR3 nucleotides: TGTGCCAGCAGCTTAGGCCAGGGGGCCCCCTACAATGAGCAGTTCTTC. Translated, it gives CASSLGQGAPYNEQFF.